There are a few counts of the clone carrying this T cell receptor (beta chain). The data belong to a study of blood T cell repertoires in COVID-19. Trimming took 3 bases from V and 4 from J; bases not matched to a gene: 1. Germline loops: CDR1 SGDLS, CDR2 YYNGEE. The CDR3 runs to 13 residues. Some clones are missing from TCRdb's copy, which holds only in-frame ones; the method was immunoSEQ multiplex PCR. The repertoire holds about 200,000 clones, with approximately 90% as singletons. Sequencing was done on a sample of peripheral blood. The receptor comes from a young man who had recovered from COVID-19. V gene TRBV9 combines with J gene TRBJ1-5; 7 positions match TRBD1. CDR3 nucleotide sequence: TGTGCCAGCAGCGAGGGGGCAAATCAGCCCCAGCATTTT. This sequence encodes CASSEGANQPQHF.